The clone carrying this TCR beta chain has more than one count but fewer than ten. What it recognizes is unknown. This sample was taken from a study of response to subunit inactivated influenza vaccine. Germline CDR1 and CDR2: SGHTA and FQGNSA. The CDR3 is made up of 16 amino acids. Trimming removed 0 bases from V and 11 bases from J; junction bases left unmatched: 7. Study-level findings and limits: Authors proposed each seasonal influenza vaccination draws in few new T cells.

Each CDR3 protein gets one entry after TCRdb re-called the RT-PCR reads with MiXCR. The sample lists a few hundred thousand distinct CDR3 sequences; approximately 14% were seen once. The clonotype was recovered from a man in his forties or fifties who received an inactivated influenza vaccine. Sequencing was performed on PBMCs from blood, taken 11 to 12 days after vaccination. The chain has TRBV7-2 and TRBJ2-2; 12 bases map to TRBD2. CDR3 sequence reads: CASSLASSGRGGELFF. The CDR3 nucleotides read TGTGCCAGCAGCTTAGCGTCTAGCGGGAGGGGGGGCGAGCTGTTTTTT.